This T cell receptor (beta chain) was sequenced during a study of T cell responses to AZD1222 COVID-19 vaccine (dated by TCRdb to about 2021). About the full investigation: TCR sequencing covered roughly 230 trial participants: nearly 210 given two doses of AZD1222 and 26 given two doses of MenACWY control vaccine. Trial participants were enrolled by age into 18-55, 56-69 and 70-plus year subgroups, with roughly 160, 29 and 62 TCR-sequenced participants respectively. What the authors observed across the whole study: Most participants were white British and females outnumbered males, and the authors suggested that clonal diversity may have been underestimated. The 56-69-year group was small, and its depth increase did not reach significance, likely because of low power. Conclusions about previously exposed vaccinees were limited because only a handful of AZD1222 recipients were SARS-CoV-2 seropositive at baseline. Vaccine-associated CD4 TCRs spanned the whole spike protein, with dominant responses in regions 160-218 and 743-854. Epitopes outside the regions mutated in the B.1.351 and B.1.1.7 variants were reportedly recognized by nearly half of the unique spike-specific TCRs. No day 14 peak-response samples were available, so repertoires were characterized only after the peak T cell response. After two AZD1222 doses, spike-specific TCR breadth and depth were significantly higher than at day 0 and than in MenACWY recipients.

This specimen's time point label, per the study, means: about 28 days (+/-7) after the second vaccine dose. AZD1222 recipients given second doses at about 4 weeks or at about 12 weeks were pooled, since spike-specific TCR depth and breadth were not found to differ between the two schedules. Samples from vaccinated people were obtained from the UK trials COV001 and COV002, which included a single-blind randomized controlled phase 2/3 trial of AZD1222 (ChAdOx1 nCoV-19) in healthy adults. For TCRbeta chain sequencing, PBMC samples were collected from trial participants at day 0 and at day 28 after the second dose. The CDR3 regions of human TCRbeta chains were analyzed by immunosequencing. As for how the authors treated the data: TCRs in the repertoires were compared against a reference library of SARS-CoV-2-specific TCRs that had been generated with the MIRA antigen-specificity platform. Breadth was defined as the fraction of unique TCRs that were SARS-CoV-2-associated. Depth was defined as the fraction of total T cells that were SARS-CoV-2-associated. Each spike-specific TCR was assigned to its reactive spike region and to a CD4 or CD8 class using the MIRA data. Log10-transformed breadth and depth values were compared by one-way ANOVA with Sidak's multiple comparisons tests. TCRdb re-hosts the immuneACCESS table, in-frame sequences only. Its copies lack some clones; in the studies checked, an unresolved V gene accounts for under half of them, and the cause for the rest is not known. The D gene and trimming were derived from the DNA, and the V and J assignments and clone size from that table. A total of about 120,000 clones appear in this sample, just over 90% of them only once. Together, the top ten hold 1.1% of the sample.

This clone was seen only a few times. Its antigen remains unidentified. Nothing much larger sits one base from this clone, and base qualities are not available. Trimming removed 2 bases from V and 0 bases from J; the gene matches leave 0 bases unexplained. In the germline V gene (reference sequence), CDR1 corresponds to MNHNY and CDR2 to SVGAGI. The CDR3 runs 14 residues from the cysteine to the phenylalanine. The retained sequence is limited to the CDR3, 42 bases, with the frame set at the first base. The sequence joins TRBV6-6 to TRBJ2-7, and TRBD2 matches 8 of the central bases. The receptor was isolated from an adult who received the AZD1222 COVID-19 vaccine. Sequenced here: peripheral blood, sampled 28 days after the second AZD1222 dose. The CDR3 amino acid sequence is: CASSYTSGSYEQYF. The DNA reads as follows: TGTGCCAGCAGTTACACTAGCGGCTCCTACGAGCAGTACTTC.